This TCR beta chain is from a study of HIV-infected patients and healthy controls. This clonotype was seen ten or more times. TCRdb called the 5' RACE reads again in MiXCR, with one record for every CDR3 protein. The data hold around 18,000 distinct CDR3 sequences, with 16% observed a single time. CDR1 and CDR2 (germline): SGHDT, YYEEEE. Trimming left V 4 bases short and J 2 bases short, with 11 bases between. The CDR3 has 14 amino acids. The sequencing input was CD8+ T cells from blood. This TCR was sampled from a human donor in good health. This rearrangement joins TRBV5-6 to TRBJ2-3, with D possibly matching TRBD2 (5 bases). The CDR3 nucleotides are TGTGCCAGCAGCCAGGACTCGCCCACAGATACGCAGTATTTT. Protein sequence: CASSQDSPTDTQYF.